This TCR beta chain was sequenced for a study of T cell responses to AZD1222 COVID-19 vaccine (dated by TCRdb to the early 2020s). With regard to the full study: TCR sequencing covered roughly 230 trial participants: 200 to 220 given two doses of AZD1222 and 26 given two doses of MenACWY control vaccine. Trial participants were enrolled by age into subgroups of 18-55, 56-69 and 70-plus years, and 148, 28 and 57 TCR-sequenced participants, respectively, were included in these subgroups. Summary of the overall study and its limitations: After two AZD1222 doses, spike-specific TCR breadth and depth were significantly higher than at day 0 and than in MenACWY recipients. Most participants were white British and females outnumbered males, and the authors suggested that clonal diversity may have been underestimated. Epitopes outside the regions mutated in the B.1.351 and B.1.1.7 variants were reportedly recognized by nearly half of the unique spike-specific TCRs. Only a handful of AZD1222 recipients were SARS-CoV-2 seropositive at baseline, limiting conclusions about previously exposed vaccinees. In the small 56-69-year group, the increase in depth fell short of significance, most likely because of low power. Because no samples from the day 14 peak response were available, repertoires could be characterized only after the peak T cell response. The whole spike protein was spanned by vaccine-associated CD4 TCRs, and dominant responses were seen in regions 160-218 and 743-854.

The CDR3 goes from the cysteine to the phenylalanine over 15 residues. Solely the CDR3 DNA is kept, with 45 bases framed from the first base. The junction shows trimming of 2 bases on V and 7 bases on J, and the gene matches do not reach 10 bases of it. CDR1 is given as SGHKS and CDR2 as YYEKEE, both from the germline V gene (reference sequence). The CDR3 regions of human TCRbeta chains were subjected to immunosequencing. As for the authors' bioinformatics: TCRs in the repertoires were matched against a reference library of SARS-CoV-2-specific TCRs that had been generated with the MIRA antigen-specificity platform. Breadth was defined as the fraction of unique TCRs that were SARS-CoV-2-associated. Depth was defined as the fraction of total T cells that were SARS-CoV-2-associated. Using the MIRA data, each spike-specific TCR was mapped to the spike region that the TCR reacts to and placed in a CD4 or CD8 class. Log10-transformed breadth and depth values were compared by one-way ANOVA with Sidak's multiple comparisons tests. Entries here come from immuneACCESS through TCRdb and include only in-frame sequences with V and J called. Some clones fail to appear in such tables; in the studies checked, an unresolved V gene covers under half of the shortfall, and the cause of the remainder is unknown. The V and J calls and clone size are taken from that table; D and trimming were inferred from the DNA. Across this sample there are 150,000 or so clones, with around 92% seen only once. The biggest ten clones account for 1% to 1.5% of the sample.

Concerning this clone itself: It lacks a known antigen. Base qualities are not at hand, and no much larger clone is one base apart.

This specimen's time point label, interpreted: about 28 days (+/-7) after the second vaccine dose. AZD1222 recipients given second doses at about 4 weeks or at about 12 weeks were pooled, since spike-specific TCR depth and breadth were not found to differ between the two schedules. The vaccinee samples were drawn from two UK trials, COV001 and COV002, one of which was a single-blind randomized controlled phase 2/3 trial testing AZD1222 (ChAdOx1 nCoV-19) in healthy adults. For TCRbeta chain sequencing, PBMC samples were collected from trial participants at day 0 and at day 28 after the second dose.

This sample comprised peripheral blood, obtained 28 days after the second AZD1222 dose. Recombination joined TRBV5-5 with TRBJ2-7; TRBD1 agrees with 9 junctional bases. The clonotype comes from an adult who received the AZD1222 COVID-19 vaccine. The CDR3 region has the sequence CASSFSGTGSSEQYF. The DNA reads TGTGCCAGCAGCTTTTCAGGGACAGGGTCCTCGGAGCAGTACTTC. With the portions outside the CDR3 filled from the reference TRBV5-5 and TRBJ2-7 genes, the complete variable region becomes DAGVTQSPTHLIKTRGQQVTLRCSPISGHKSVSWYQQVLGQGPQFIFQYYEKEERGRGNFPDRFSARQFPNYSSELNVNALLLGDSALYLCASSFSGTGSSEQYFGPGTRLTVT.